The present T cell receptor (beta chain) was sequenced within a study of blood T cell repertoires in COVID-19. Germline V gives CDR1 SGHRS, CDR2 YFSETQ. This CDR3 spans 14 amino acids. The germline V and J ends were trimmed by 5 bases and 4 bases, with 16 bases remaining between them. Patients at the Seattle site were enrolled during active infection and followed longitudinally. Sequencing was performed with immunoSEQ multiplex PCR; in TCRdb, only in-frame clones are kept and a portion is missing. The sample lists about 180,000 clones; around 83% were seen once. Sequenced sample: peripheral blood. The source is a woman between 65 and 79 years old with COVID-19, enrolled during active disease. This chain uses TRBV5-1 with TRBJ2-7; maybe TRBD1 (5 bases). Here the CDR3 reads CASRSGIFPYEQYF. CDR3 nucleotide sequence: TGCGCCAGCAGATCAGGGATCTTCCCTTACGAGCAGTACTTC.